This TCR beta chain was found in a study of cytomegalovirus exposure and HLA in healthy donors (dated by TCRdb to about 2017). Describing the broader study: An earlier analysis of about 560 of the donors reported around 280 Gb of sequence data and 95 million to 140 million unique TCR beta sequences obtained from about 170 million T cells. An early release that covered about 600 HLA-typed donors contained 300 to 350 gigabases of sequencing data and around 80 million unique TCR sequences. Among the roughly 370 genotyped donors, around 81% belonged to the genetic ancestry cluster associated with self-reported Caucasian donors. The aim of the study was to test whether cataloging public T cell receptors could identify signatures of past pathogen exposure. The study used immunosequencing to profile the T cell repertoires of several hundred subjects and linked those repertoires to cytomegalovirus serostatus. A separate validation cohort of over 95 different subjects was used in addition to the approximately 640-subject first cohort. High-throughput TCR immunosequencing, statistical association of individual TCRs with disease status, and machine learning were combined to predict cytomegalovirus infection status. To study patterns of TCR occurrence, a later analysis re-analyzed previously published TCR beta repertoires from several hundred donors and added high-resolution HLA genotyping. Rather than drawing on any new phenotypic data, the later analysis identified candidate immune exposures from TCR beta sequences and the way those sequences occurred across donors. To decide whether each TCR beta V gene segment behaved as functional or pseudogenic, an earlier analysis of some 540 of the donors relied on high-throughput TCR beta sequencing. Donor age, sex, ethnicity and CMV serostatus were collected together with the repertoire data. Genome-wide SNP genotypes for about 65% of the 666 donors were used in a later genetic analysis, which treated that subset as a discovery cohort. All discovery cohort repertoires had been generated on a single sequencing platform. HLA typing included class I and class II loci at four-digit resolution. The number of typed donors differed by locus: about 620-630 for A, B, C, DRB1 and DQB1; approximately 540 for DQA1; 606 for DPA1; and around 470 for DPB1. Because of strong linkage in the cohort, roughly five DR-DQ haplotypes were treated as single units for association and clustering. Among under 450 genotyped donors of the cohort, an average of about 240,000 unique TCR beta nucleotide sequences were sequenced per donor, roughly 18% of them non-productive. On the study overall, not on this receptor specifically: The study listed 164 TCR beta chains as associated with cytomegalovirus. In vitro tests confirmed that three of the cytomegalovirus-associated TCR beta chains recognize cytomegalovirus antigens. Strong co-occurrence of HLA alleles, especially DR and DQ, made assigning TCR associations to individual alleles difficult. A later analysis found that TCR association rates varied across HLA loci, with DRB1 alleles showing the most associated TCRs and HLA-C alleles the fewest. A later analysis associated 16,951 TCR beta sequences with specific HLA alleles at a false discovery rate of 0.05. In a later analysis, several top co-occurrence clusters were reported to appear linked to parvovirus B19, influenza, CMV and Epstein-Barr virus. The classifier was reported to diagnose cytomegalovirus status with high specificity and sensitivity in both the original cohort and the validation cohort. Because counts were too low, about 18 rarely observed V segments, including chromosome 9 orphons, were excluded from the earlier analysis of 587 of the donors. Sequencing depth was assumed to be roughly uniform across donors in the presence/absence analyses, though that assumption may not hold. In a later analysis, most CMV-associated TCR beta chains were found to appear HLA-restricted, with HLA associations seemingly driven largely by CMV exposure. According to a later genetic analysis, donors in an Asian-associated ancestry cluster had fewer N-insertions in productive TCRs than the approximately 670-donor mean. Most TCR sequences were seen in very few donors, while some public TCRs were found in many individuals. Because HLA typing was missing for some donors at each locus, association tests included only the typed subset. This cohort had only TCR beta chains sequenced, and the lack of alpha or paired-chain data limited which features could be detected. The sequencing pipeline was judged likely to have produced a cluster of highly shared sequence variants as a technical artifact. CMV serostatus was the only immune exposure information available for the cohort. Compared with equally common non-associated chains, HLA-associated TCR beta chains in a later analysis were more clonally expanded and had lower generation probabilities. In an earlier analysis of approximately 590 of the donors, most TCR beta V segments were observed in productive rearrangements about 87% or about 30% of the time, broadly matching IMGT annotations. A further reported finding was that TCR beta sequences accurately predicted the HLA-A and HLA-B alleles for most subjects in the first cohort. The authors suggested that the approach could potentially be generalized to other disease states and immunological phenotypes. An association between a missense DCLRE1C variant and V-gene and J-gene trimming of TCR beta chains was found in a later genetic analysis and replicated in an independent cohort. Correlated functional status among segregating V segments might be attributable to linkage disequilibrium, but an unknown experimental factor could not be ruled out.

Library generation was performed with the immunoSEQ multiplex PCR assay. For the multiplex PCR, a mixture combining 60 forward primers for TCR Vbeta segments and 13 reverse primers for TCR Jbeta segments was used. Amplification of the CDR3 region of rearranged TCR beta genes was performed with a multiplex PCR assay on genomic DNA. On the Illumina HiSeq System, the amplified TCR beta libraries were sequenced as 87-base-pair reads. Processing in the source paper ran as follows. A later analysis counted approximately 76 million unique TCR beta chains across the 666 repertoires, and 10 million to 12 million of these chains were shared by at least two donors. To remove PCR and sequencing errors, raw reads were error-corrected and collapsed into unique sequences using a nearest-neighbor algorithm that merged closely related sequences. Alignment of CDR3 sequences to IMGT reference sequences was used to assign V, D and J gene segments. For a sequence to be retained, a match of at least six nucleotides was required to both a V gene segment and a J gene segment. A rearrangement was called productive if the CDR3 had no stop codons and remained in frame with V and J, and every other rearrangement was called non-productive. Following IMGT convention, CDR3 was defined as the stretch from the second conserved V-encoded cysteine to the conserved J-encoded phenylalanine. The earlier analysis of about 570 of the donors excluded any sequence lacking an unambiguous match to a single V gene segment. In an earlier analysis of some 590 of the donors, a V segment was called functional when productive rearrangements were above 56.7%, and segregating when the standard deviation between donors exceeded 5%. A statistical classification framework was built to diagnose cytomegalovirus status from the catalog of TCR beta chain sequences. V and J gene assignment, in a later analysis, came from comparing TCR nucleotide sequences with IMGT/GENE-DB human TR gene sequences. A later analysis assigned CDR3 sequences and most-parsimonious VDJ recombination scenarios with the TCRdist pipeline. A later analysis defined each TCR beta chain by its CDR3 amino acid sequence plus V-gene family, and excluded reads lacking a unique V-gene family. A later analysis removed 600 or so highly shared, low-generation-probability nucleotide sequences to deal with suspected cross-contamination and a sequencing artifact. A later analysis calculated a clonal expansion index for each public chain from normalized within-repertoire ranks of inferred template counts. In a later analysis, generation probabilities were computed with a VDJ recombination model fitted to out-of-frame rearrangements, and the resulting probabilities were checked against IGoR. Hypergeometric tests were used in a later analysis to score TCR-TCR, TCR-HLA and TCR-CMV co-occurrence, with a repertoire-size bias correction applied to the TCR pairs. In a later analysis, false discovery rates were estimated by permuting HLA or CMV assignments 20 times. In a later analysis, co-occurring TCRs were grouped using DBSCAN, and TCRdist sequence similarity was added for clustering within HLA-allele-positive subsets. Co-occurrence clustering excluded repertoires with fewer than 30,000 or more than 120,000 public chains, plus five with anomalous nucleotide sharing. TCRdb took this table from immuneACCESS and kept in-frame rearrangements with V and J called. Such tables lack part of the clones; where checked against another copy, unresolved V genes explain under half of the gap, and the rest is unexplained. Clone size and V and J calls were adopted from that table, with D and trimming inferred from the DNA. For this sample the table gives about 130,000 clones, of which 80% were detected only once. The ten largest clones represent roughly 2.5% of the sample.

The cohort was made up of about 610 healthy bone marrow donors. All cohort members were sampled while nominally healthy, although unrecorded immune exposures were likely present. The donor was CMV seronegative and was included in the group of 352 seronegative cohort members. A peripheral blood sample was provided by each donor, and peripheral blood mononuclear cells were used for TCR beta sequencing. Genomic DNA was extracted from the blood cell samples with the Qiagen DNeasy Blood Extraction Kit. Notes on this clone: What antigen it recognizes has not been identified. No base quality information exists; no much larger clone differs at one position.

Material: PBMCs. The sequence was obtained from a man aged 25-45 years in good health and CMV-seronegative.

The nucleotide sequence is given as TGTGCCAGCAGTACACCGTTCGACAGGGCGGGCAATCAGCCCCAGCATTTT. Its protein is CASSTPFDRAGNQPQHF. The chain is made from TRBV28 and TRBJ1-5; 7 bases in the middle match TRBD1. From a lookup of the germline V gene, CDR1 and CDR2 are MDHEN and SYDVKM. Including cysteine and phenylalanine, the CDR3 has 17 amino acids. Only CDR3 DNA is held: 51 bases, read in frame from base 1. Trimming leaves V shorter by 5 bases and J shorter by 2 bases, with the junction holding 12 bases beyond the gene matches. With the portions outside the CDR3 filled from the reference TRBV28 and TRBJ1-5 genes, the complete variable region becomes DVKVTQSSRYLVKRTGEKVFLECVQDMDHENMFWYRQDPGLGLRLIYFSYDVKMKEKGDIPEGYSVSREKKERFSLILESASTNQTSMYLCASSTPFDRAGNQPQHFGDGTRLSIL.